Following are 7 T cell receptor beta chains from one sample sequenced in a study of T-cell memory formation after mild COVID-19. MiXCR, run by TCRdb on the 5' RACE reads, gives a single entry per CDR3 protein. This table has under 550,000 distinct CDR3 sequences, 18% appearing once. What was sequenced was PBMCs or a T cell subset sorted from them (not recorded which). Every receptor here comes from an adult woman who had mild COVID-19 (a few samples of this study predate the infection). Cell type and time point are not known.

Note on this clonotype: The CDR3 does not end in the conserved phenylalanine or tryptophan, so this is likely a read error. J is TRBJ2-5 and V is TRBV9; a weak D match, TRBD2 (5 bases). Trimming stripped 1 base from V and 5 bases from J, with 12 bases between. Per germline, CDR1 SGDLS and CDR2 YYNGEE. This CDR3 is 14 amino acids long. CDR3 residues: CASSVFGVGETQYL. The DNA for the CDR3 is TGTGCCAGCAGCGTATTCGGGGTGGGGGAGACCCAGTACTTA.

The genes are TRBV3-1 and TRBJ2-3; no clear D gene. This CDR3 is 14 amino acids long. The V gene lost 6 bases and the J gene lost 2 bases, with 12 bases spanning the gap. Germline V gene lookup returns CDR1 LGHDT and CDR2 YNNKEL (reference sequence). CDR3 residues: CASSRTLSTDTQYF. The CDR3, as DNA: TGTGCCAGCAGTCGGACCCTTTCCACAGATACGCAGTATTTT.

CDR3 sequence reads: CASRDTTGNYGYTF. For the CDR3, the DNA is TGTGCCAGCAGGGACACGACAGGGAACTATGGCTACACCTTC. This chain joins TRBV25-1 and TRBJ1-2; 7 bases line up with TRBD1. Trimming took 6 bases from V and 2 from J; bases not matched to a gene: 6. The CDR3 contains 14 residues. Germline V gene sequence: CDR1 MGHDK, CDR2 SYGVNS.

This clonotype was counted a few times. This chain links TRBV7-6 with TRBJ1-5; D is perhaps TRBD1 (6 bases). The length of the CDR3 is 13 residues. Germline CDR1 SGHVS, CDR2 FNYEAQ. Trimming took off 10 bases at V and 6 bases at J, with 16 bases between the two ends. The CDR3 DNA sequence: TGTGCCACCCTCCGCGAGGGGGTTCAGCCCCAGCATTTT. Translated: CATLREGVQPQHF.

The chain has TRBV4-2 and TRBJ2-1; no definite D call. The CDR3 spans 13 residues. The germline V gene encodes CDR1 LGHNA and CDR2 YNFKEQ. V dropped 4 bases and J dropped 6 bases, with 10 bases sitting between them. The CDR3 region is CASSPVVGNEQFF. CDR3 DNA sequence: TGTGCCAGCAGCCCGGTGGTAGGCAATGAGCAGTTCTTC.

The CDR3 bases are TGTGCCAGCAGTGCCTTTACCGAGCAGTACTTC. Its translation: CASSAFTEQYF. The J gene is TRBJ2-7, the V gene TRBV12-3 or TRBV12-4; unclear D gene. Trimming cost V 5 bases and J 6 bases, with 8 bases left between them. The CDR3 length is 11 residues.

The V and J genes are TRBV4-2 and TRBJ2-7; 7 nucleotides match TRBD2. This CDR3 has 18 residues. Germline CDR1 is LGHNA and CDR2 is YNFKEQ. J gave up 0 bases and V 1 base, and 12 bases lay outside the gene matches. The DNA for the CDR3 is TGTGCCAGCAGCCAAGCCCTACCCCCCGGGGGGAGCTCCTACGAGCAGTACTTC. Translated, it gives CASSQALPPGGSSYEQYF.